This T cell receptor (beta chain) comes out of a study of blood T cell repertoires in COVID-19. This clone was found once. Between the trimmed V and J ends, which lost 1 base and 8 bases, there was a span of 11 bases. The CDR3 sequence is 13 residues long. CDR1 is KGHSH, CDR2 LQKENI, per germline. Under the authors' procedure: Quantification of nucleated cells was approximated via reference gene primer amplification. TCRdb keeps only in-frame clones here, not all; method: immunoSEQ multiplex PCR. That table is the source of V, J and clone size, and D and trimming were worked out from the DNA. The repertoire holds 150,000 to 170,000 clones, with roughly nine tenths as singletons.

The V and J genes are TRBV18 and TRBJ1-2, with D uncertain. The source is a man in his forties or fifties with acute or convalescent COVID-19. Sequenced input: peripheral blood. CDR3 nucleotides: TGTGCCAGCTCACCACTTCGGGGAGACGGCTACACCTTC. Residues: CASSPLRGDGYTF.